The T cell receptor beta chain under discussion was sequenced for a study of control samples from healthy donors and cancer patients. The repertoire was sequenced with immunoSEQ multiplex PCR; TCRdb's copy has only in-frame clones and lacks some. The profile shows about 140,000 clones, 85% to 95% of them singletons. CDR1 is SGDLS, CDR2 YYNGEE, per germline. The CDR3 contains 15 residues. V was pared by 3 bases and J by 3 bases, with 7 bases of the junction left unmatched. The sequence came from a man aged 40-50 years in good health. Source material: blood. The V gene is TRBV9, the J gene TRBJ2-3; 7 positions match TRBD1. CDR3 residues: CASSADRVGTDTQYF. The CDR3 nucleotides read TGTGCCAGCAGCGCAGACAGGGTAGGGACAGATACGCAGTATTTT.